The sequence of this T cell receptor (beta chain) was determined in a study of shared clonotypes between healthy human individuals. CDR1 is SQVTM, CDR2 ANQGSEA, per germline. Between the trimmed V and J ends, which lost 6 bases and 0 bases, there was a span of 16 bases. The length of the CDR3 is 15 residues. Clones were sequenced by immunoSEQ multiplex PCR, and TCRdb holds only the in-frame ones, with some missing. Of around 1,000,000 clones listed, approximately 80% are singletons. As to this clone: The antigen remains undetermined.

Study-wide results and caveats: Large sequencing depth failed to make sorted-subset sequencing complete, rarefaction showed. Naive subsets usually exceeded memory subsets in estimated richness.

The V and J genes are TRBV29-1 and TRBJ2-3; D is possibly TRBD1 or TRBD2 (6 bases each). The clonotype comes from a man between 18 and 35 years old in good health. Some clones in this sample may be carry-over from other donors' samples. What was sequenced was memory CD4+ T cells from PBMCs. The subset was: CD45RA-negative fraction. The CDR3 sequence: CSVDRPGASTDTQYF. CDR3 nucleotide sequence: TGCAGCGTGGATCGACCGGGGGCTAGCACAGATACGCAGTATTTT.